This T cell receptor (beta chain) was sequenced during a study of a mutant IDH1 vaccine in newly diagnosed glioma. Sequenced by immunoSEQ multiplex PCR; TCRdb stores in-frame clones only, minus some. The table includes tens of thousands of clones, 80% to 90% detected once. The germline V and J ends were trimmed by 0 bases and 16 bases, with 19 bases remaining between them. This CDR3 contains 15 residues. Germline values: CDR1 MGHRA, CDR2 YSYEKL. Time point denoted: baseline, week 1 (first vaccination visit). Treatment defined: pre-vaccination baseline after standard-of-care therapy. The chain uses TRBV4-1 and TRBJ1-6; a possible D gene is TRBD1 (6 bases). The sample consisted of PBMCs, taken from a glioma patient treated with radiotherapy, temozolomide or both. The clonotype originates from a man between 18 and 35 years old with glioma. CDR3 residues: CASSQEWGAVLPLHF. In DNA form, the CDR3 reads TGCGCCAGCAGCCAAGAATGGGGGGCAGTGTTACCTCTCCACTTT.